This T cell receptor (beta chain) was recorded in a study of vaccination and CD4 T cells after COVID-19. The wider study: Two of the convalescents were Hispanic, and convalescents were six males and four females.

On this clonotype itself: What it binds is unknown.

Treatment denoted: 10-day PBMC culture with coronavirus spike peptide pools or control peptides (ViraFEST assay). CD4+ T lymphocytes from the unexposed donor were collected before the COVID-19 pandemic (2011-2018). Sequenced with the Oncomine TCR Beta short-read assay was DNA taken from cultured CD4+ T cells. TCRdb re-called the PCR reads with MiXCR, one entry per CDR3 protein. Altogether over 7,500 distinct CDR3 sequences are present, 34% being singletons, with the ten largest covering less than 40%. The sequenced sample consisted of CD4+ T cells from blood, cultured in vitro. The receptor was isolated from a human donor in good health.

The CDR3 region has the DNA TGTGCCAGCAGTTCCGGCCCCATGAACACTGAAGCTTTCTTT. Encoded protein: CASSSGPMNTEAFF. The chain employs TRBV27 and TRBJ1-1; D is unresolved. Per the germline V gene, CDR1 is MNHEY and CDR2 is SMNVEV (reference sequence). The V end lost 4 bases, the J end lost 0 bases, and 9 bases lay between the germline ends. The CDR3 extends over 14 amino acids.